The TCR beta chain under discussion was sequenced for a study of CD8 T cells in Susac syndrome. General study results and limits: By the study's own acknowledgment, its TCR sequencing and HLA analysis included relatively few individuals.

The CDR3 loop spans 15 amino acids. Trimming cost V 3 bases and J 7 bases; bases outside gene matches: 6. Germline V CDR1 and CDR2: SGHTA, FQGNSA. An input of about 0.45 to 1 ug of RNA was subjected to reverse transcription using random hexamers. Amplification of TCR beta CDR3 spanned 54 Vbeta and 13 Jbeta via immunoSEQ multiplex PCR. TCRdb reprocessed the immunoSEQ multiplex PCR reads via MiXCR and lists one record per CDR3 protein. The sample has under 200,000 distinct CDR3 sequences; roughly 94% are singletons. Of note for this clonotype: Its antigen is currently unknown.

Both CD4+ and CD8+ T cells were negatively isolated, and TEMRA cells underwent FACS enrichment. V and J are TRBV7-2 and TRBJ1-5, with TRBD1 identical over 10 bases. The receptor was isolated from a human donor in good health. The source material was CD4+ T cells from PBMCs. CDR3 coding DNA: TGTGCCAGCAGCTTGGGGACAGGGGTTCGACAGCCCCAGCATTTT. It is translated as CASSLGTGVRQPQHF.